This TCR beta chain was obtained from a study of blood T cell repertoires in COVID-19. The wider study: Sites in the United States, Italy and Spain provided acute and convalescent COVID-19 samples. Sources were T cells, B-cell-depleted T cells, or PBMCs; the material itself was cDNA or gDNA.

TCRdb's table, derived via immunoSEQ multiplex PCR, lists solely in-frame clones and lacks some. The data contain about 180,000 clones, about 81% of them seen just once; the ten biggest clones take up 12%. From germline, CDR1 is SGHVS and CDR2 FQNEAQ. This CDR3 has 14 amino acids. The V segment lost 4 bases and the J segment 5 bases; nucleotides outside the gene matches: 5. The sequence was obtained from a woman older than 75 with COVID-19, enrolled during active disease. Sequenced sample: peripheral blood. This rearrangement joins TRBV7-8 to TRBJ2-5; TRBD1 matches at 9 bases. In DNA, the CDR3 is TGTGCCAGCAGCTCCTGGGACAGGGTGGAGACCCAGTACTTC. Its translation: CASSSWDRVETQYF. Full variable domain (missing parts from reference TRBV7-8 and TRBJ2-5): GAGVSQSPRYKVAKRGQDVALRCDPISGHVSLFWYQQALGQGPEFLTYFQNEAQLDKSGLPSDRFFAERPEGSVSTLKIQRTQQEDSAVYLCASSSWDRVETQYFGPGTRLLVL.